A single T cell receptor beta chain is shown here with its context. What antigen it recognizes has not been identified. There are no base qualities to consult, and no much larger clone falls within one base. The V and J ends are trimmed by 4 bases and 2 bases, leaving 11 bases between them. CDR1 and CDR2 (SGDLS, YYNGEE) derive from the germline V gene. The CDR3 covers 14 residues, taking in both the cysteine and the phenylalanine. CDR3 DNA only is kept here, 42 bases in frame from base 1. The library was made by the immunoSEQ multiplex PCR assay. RNA was extracted from all samples and reverse transcribed into cDNA, which served as template for TCR sequencing. First-strand cDNA was synthesized using SuperScript III with a 2:1 mix of oligo-dT and random hexamers. A synthetic immune receptor repertoire was used to assess amplification bias, and residual bias was removed computationally. In the authors' own workflow: After raw reads were preprocessed to remove errors, the CDR3 was defined following IMGT conventions as running from the conserved cysteine to phenylalanine. To get clonality, Shannon entropy was normalized by log2 of the number of productive unique TCRs and the result was subtracted from 1. Scalp TCRbeta sequences were cross-referenced with sorted blood CD4 and CD8 repertoires so that the CD4 or CD8 identity of scalp clones could be inferred. The clones in this table, taken by TCRdb from immuneACCESS, are in-frame only. Not every clone is retained; where verified, under half of the shortfall comes from an unresolved V gene, and the cause of the rest is unknown. The V and J calls and clone size come from that table; D and trimming were worked out from the DNA. The sample table lists under 250,000 clones, around 62% of them with a count of one. The ten largest clonotypes hold 0.45% of the sample.

The sample is drawn from a study of CD8+ T cells in alopecia areata listed by TCRdb under 2018. With respect to the entire study: The treated patients, all with moderate-to-severe alopecia areata, were enrolled in an open-label pilot trial of oral tofacitinib given at 5 to 10 mg twice daily. Tofacitinib was given for 6 to 18 months, followed by 6 months of follow-up off drug to assess delayed response and recurrence. To study T cell clonal expansion in alopecia areata, the researchers applied high-throughput TCRbeta sequencing to both the C3H/HeJ mouse model and human patients. Human TCRbeta sequencing covered scalp tissue and sorted CD4+ and CD8+ peripheral blood T cells from patchy and totalis/universalis alopecia areata patients and healthy controls. Tofacitinib-treated patients had biopsies at baseline and at 4 and 24 weeks of treatment, with a later scalp biopsy in several patients. Scalp clonality was compared among normal scalp (n=4), patchy alopecia areata scalp (n=8), and alopecia totalis/universalis scalp (n=8). RNA came from the PAXgene miRNA kit for fixed scalp, the miRNeasy kit for PBMCs, and the RNeasy kit for mouse skin. immunoSEQ multiplex PCR using 35 Vbeta forward primers and 13 Jbeta reverse primers was used to amplify TCRbeta CDR3 regions.

What the authors observed across the whole study: TCR sequences shared between patients were less clear than in mice, possibly partly because of HLA diversity in the patient population. Unlike mouse skin, where gammadelta T cells dominate, normal human skin contains resident alphabeta T cells that get sequenced too, which complicates analysis of the scalp TCR repertoire. Compared with normal scalp, lesional scalp had higher clonality and more expanded CD8+ clones, particularly in alopecia totalis/universalis, a pattern that suggests antigenic drive.

The time point label, read with the paper, signifies: baseline before oral tofacitinib. From alopecia areata patients, peripheral blood was collected along with lesional scalp punch biopsies. PBMCs were separated by density centrifugation and stained for CD3, CD4 and CD8, after which CD4+ and CD8+ T cells were sorted on a FACSAria. Sequenced material: CD4+ T cells sorted from blood, taken at week 0. The chain employs TRBV9 and TRBJ2-3; possibly the D gene is TRBD1, per 5 matching bases. The clonotype originates from a human donor with alopecia areata. The DNA sequence is given as TGTGCCAGCAGCTCACGACAGACCACAGATACGCAGTATTTT. It translates as CASSSRQTTDTQYF.